This TCR beta chain derives from a study of cytomegalovirus exposure and HLA in healthy donors. Findings and caveats of the study: Later work found most CMV-associated TCR beta chains apparently HLA-restricted. In a later analysis, several top co-occurrence clusters appeared linked to parvovirus B19, influenza, CMV and Epstein-Barr virus. With DRB1 most and HLA-C fewest, TCR association rates differed between HLA loci in a later analysis. At a 0.05 false discovery rate, a later analysis found some 18,000 TCR beta sequences to be associated with HLA alleles.

The length of the CDR3 is 16 residues. Per germline, CDR1 SGHDT and CDR2 YYEEEE. The V segment lost 2 bases and the J segment 3 bases; nucleotides outside the gene matches: 10. Researchers ran the PCR with 60 Vbeta and 13 Jbeta primers. Only in-frame clones appear in the TCRdb table, and some are missing; sequencing was by immunoSEQ multiplex PCR. The data show around 300,000 clones, with roughly two thirds seen just once and around 2% held by the top ten. In regard to this clone: The antigen is unknown.

This TCR came from a female donor in good health and CMV-seronegative. The specimen was PBMCs. This chain joins TRBV5-6 and TRBJ2-7; the match to TRBD1 covers 8 bases. The CDR3 DNA sequence: TGTGCCAGCAGCTTTTTAGCAGGGGGCGGAATCTACGAGCAGTACTTC. Translation: CASSFLAGGGIYEQYF.